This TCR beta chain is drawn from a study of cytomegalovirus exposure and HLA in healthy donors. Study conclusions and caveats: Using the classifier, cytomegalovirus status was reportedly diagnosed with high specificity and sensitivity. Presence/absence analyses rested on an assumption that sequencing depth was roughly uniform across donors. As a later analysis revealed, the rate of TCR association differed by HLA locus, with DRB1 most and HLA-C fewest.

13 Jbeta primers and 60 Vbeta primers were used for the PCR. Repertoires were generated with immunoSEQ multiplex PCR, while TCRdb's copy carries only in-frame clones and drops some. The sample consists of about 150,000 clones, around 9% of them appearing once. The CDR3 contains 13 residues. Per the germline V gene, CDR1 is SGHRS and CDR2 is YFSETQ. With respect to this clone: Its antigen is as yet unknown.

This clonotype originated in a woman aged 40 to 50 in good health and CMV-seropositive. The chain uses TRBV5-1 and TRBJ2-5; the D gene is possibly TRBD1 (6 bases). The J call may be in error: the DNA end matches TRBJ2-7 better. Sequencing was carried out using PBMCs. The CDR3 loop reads CASSLTGFYEQYF. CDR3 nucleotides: TGCGCCAGCAGCCTGACAGGATTCTACGAGCAGTACTTC.